The clone carrying this T cell receptor beta chain came up many times. What it recognizes is unknown. TCRdb called the multiplex PCR reads again in MiXCR, with one record for every CDR3 protein. This table has 150,000 to 200,000 distinct CDR3 sequences, 25% to 40% appearing once. Breast cancer patients provided tissue from their axillary draining lymph nodes. This entry is derived from a study of breast tumors, draining lymph nodes, adjacent tissues. Deletions cut 2 bases from V and 9 bases from J, with 8 bases between. The CDR3 is 12 residues long. Germline loops: CDR1 MGHDK, CDR2 SYGVNS. Overall study results and limits: Luminal-like breast cancer showed significantly greater tumor-nontumor repertoire similarity than basal-like breast cancer did. Compared with lymph nodes, tumors were less diverse; compared with nontumor tissue, more. The data were judged consistent with most tumor T cells coming from lymph node and expanding in tumor.

This chain connects TRBV25-1 to TRBJ2-1; maybe TRBD2 (5 bases). Sequencing used axillary lymph node tissue. The receptor's source is a female donor with breast cancer. Some clones in this sample may be carry-over from other donors' samples. CDR3: CASSEGGLEQFF. CDR3 DNA: TGTGCCAGCAGTGAAGGCGGGCTTGAGCAGTTCTTC.